This T cell receptor (beta chain) comes out of a study of beta chain features in type 1 diabetes (dated by TCRdb to between 2018 and 2020). About the full investigation: Mean age, gender distribution, total cell number and subset yield did not differ between patients and healthy donors. A total of just under 110,000,000 sorted cells were examined across all samples, and RNA yield correlated strongly with the number of cells per subset. The study compared the TCRB repertoires of sorted circulating CD4+ T cell subsets in recently diagnosed type 1 diabetes patients with those in matched healthy donors. Regulatory and stem cell-like memory subsets were obtained from only 8 patients and about 8 healthy donors, while naive and central memory subsets were obtained from all 30 or so donors.

The entire isolated RNA was reverse transcribed using the High Capacity cDNA Reverse Transcription Kit, and thus expressed TCRB transcripts were sequenced. Deep immunoSEQ sequencing was performed on naive, central memory and regulatory T cell samples, with an average of around 3.5 million total reads per sample. Sorted cells were lysed in RLT buffer and RNA was extracted with DNase-treated RNeasy Micro or Mini kits, depending on cell number. To prevent cross-contamination, each cell subset was processed individually, whereas patient and healthy donor samples were processed jointly. Using the immunoSEQ multiplex PCR, TCRB sequences were amplified from cDNA into 87-bp fragments spanning the CDR3 region. The amplicons were sequenced using the Illumina HiSeq platform. On the authors' methods: Synthetic template baselines were used to correct PCR bias computationally, reads within Hamming distance 2 were collapsed, and singletons that could not be merged were discarded. Reads were aligned to IMGT to assign V, D and J genes, CDR3 length, and insertions or deletions at six rearrangement sites. Within each subset, clonotype counts were normalized to sorted cell number, after which true diversity and Gini coefficients were computed with the tcR R package. The overlap coefficient, calculated on TCRB nucleotide sequences, was used to measure repertoire sharing. As a proxy for the pre-selection repertoire, out-of-frame TCRB sequences from naive cells were analyzed. Here the immuneACCESS table is served through TCRdb, limited to in-frame sequences with V and J called. Missing clones are a known gap in these copies; in checked studies unresolved V genes cover under half, and the rest lacks a known reason. V and J calls and clone size are copied from that table; D and trimming were computed from the DNA. In this sample the table shows about 160,000 clones, roughly 60% of which occur a single time. In total, the top ten clones hold roughly 0.089% of the sample.

A single peripheral blood draw of approximately 100 mL on average was collected from each donor into heparinised tubes. Using a panel that included CD45RO, CCR7, CD25, CD127, CD95 and CD27, naive, central memory, regulatory and stem cell-like memory CD4+ T cells were sorted on a BD FACSAria II. Every sorted population had a purity above 95%. PBMCs were separated immediately by Lymphoprep density gradient centrifugation and were stained directly, without being cultured. So that batch effects would be minimized, each experiment stained and sorted samples in pairs, pairing one healthy donor with one patient. Results and caveats for the whole study, not just this receptor: Naive, central memory and regulatory TCRB repertoires appeared to be more similar among patients than among healthy donors. Fewer insertions and more nucleotide deletions at VDJ recombination sites were observed in patients with type 1 diabetes, implying thymic rearrangement abnormalities. PCR may preferentially amplify shorter templates, but because patient and control samples were amplified and corrected together, any resulting skew would affect both groups equally. HLA sub-analyses involved small numbers of individuals, so any influence of HLA type on TCRB rearrangement remained unresolved. Because cDNA rather than genomic DNA was sequenced, highly expressing activated cells could have been over-represented, although no difference in activation and CD3 levels was found between groups. A moderate but significant shortening of TCRB CDR3 length was observed in type 1 diabetes patients in all four CD4+ subsets.

The germline V gene specifies MGHRA as CDR1 and YSYEKL as CDR2. There are 17 amino acids in the CDR3, from cysteine to phenylalanine inclusive. Left in the record is the CDR3 DNA by itself, 51 bases read in frame from the first base. The germline ends are 18 bases apart after V is trimmed by 0 bases and J by 5 bases. Comment on this clone: It has no known antigen specificity. There are no base qualities to consult, and no much larger clone falls within one base.

The sample taken for sequencing was naive CD4+ T cells from blood. Sample cell subset or site, as interpreted from the label and publication: true naive CD4+ T cells. The clonotype comes from a man aged 25 to 45 with type 1 diabetes. The chain is made from TRBV4-1 and TRBJ2-3; no D gene is confidently identified. CDR3 reads: CASSQDTRNSAEDTQYF. The DNA sequence follows: TGCGCCAGCAGCCAAGATACAAGGAACAGCGCCGAAGATACGCAGTATTTT.